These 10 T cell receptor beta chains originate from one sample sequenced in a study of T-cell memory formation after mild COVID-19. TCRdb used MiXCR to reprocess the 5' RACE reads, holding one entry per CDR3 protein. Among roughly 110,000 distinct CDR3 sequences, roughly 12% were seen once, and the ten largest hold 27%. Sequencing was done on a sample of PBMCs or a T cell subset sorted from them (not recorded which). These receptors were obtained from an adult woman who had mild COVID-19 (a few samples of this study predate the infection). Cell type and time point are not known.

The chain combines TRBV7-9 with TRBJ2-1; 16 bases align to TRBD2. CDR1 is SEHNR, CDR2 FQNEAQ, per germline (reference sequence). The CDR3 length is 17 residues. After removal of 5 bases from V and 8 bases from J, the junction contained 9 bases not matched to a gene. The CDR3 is CASSIGTSGRAWDEQFF. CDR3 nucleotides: TGTGCCAGCAGCATAGGGACTAGCGGGAGGGCCTGGGATGAGCAGTTCTTC. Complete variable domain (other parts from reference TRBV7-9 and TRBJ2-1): DTGVSQNPRHKITKRGQNVTFRCDPISEHNRLYWYRQTLGQGPEFLTYFQNEAQLEKSRLLSDRFSAERPKGSFSTLEIQRTEQGDSAMYLCASSIGTSGRAWDEQFFGPGTRLTVL.

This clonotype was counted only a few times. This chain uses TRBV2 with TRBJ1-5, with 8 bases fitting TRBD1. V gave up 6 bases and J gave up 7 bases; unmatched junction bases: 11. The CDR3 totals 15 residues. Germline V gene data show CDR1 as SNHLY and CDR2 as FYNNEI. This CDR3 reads CASSAGQGGRQPQHF. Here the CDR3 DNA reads TGTGCCAGCAGCGCCGGACAGGGTGGCCGGCAGCCCCAGCATTTT.

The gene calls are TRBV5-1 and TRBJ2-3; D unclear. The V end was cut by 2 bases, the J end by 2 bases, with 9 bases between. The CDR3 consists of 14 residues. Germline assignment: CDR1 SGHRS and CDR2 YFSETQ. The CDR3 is CASSFRYLTDTQYF. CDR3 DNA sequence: TGCGCCAGCAGCTTCCGGTATCTCACAGATACGCAGTATTTT.

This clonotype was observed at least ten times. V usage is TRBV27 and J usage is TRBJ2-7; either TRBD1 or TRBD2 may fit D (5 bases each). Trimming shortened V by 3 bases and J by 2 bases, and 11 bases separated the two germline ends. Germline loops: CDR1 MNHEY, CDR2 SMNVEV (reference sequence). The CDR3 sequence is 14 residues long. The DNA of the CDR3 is TGTGCCAGCAGTTTCCGTGGGGGACCCTACGAGCAGTACTTC. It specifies CASSFRGGPYEQYF.

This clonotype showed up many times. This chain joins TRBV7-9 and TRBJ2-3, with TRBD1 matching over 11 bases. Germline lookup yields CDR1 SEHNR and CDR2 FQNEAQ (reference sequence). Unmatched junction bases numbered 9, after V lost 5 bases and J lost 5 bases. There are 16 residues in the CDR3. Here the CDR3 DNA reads TGTGCCAGCAGCCTCCCCGGGACAGGGGGAGAAGATACGCAGTATTTT. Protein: CASSLPGTGGEDTQYF.

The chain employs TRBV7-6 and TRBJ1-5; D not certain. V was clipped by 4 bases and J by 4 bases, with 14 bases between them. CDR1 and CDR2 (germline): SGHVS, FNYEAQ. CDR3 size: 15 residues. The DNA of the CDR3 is TGTGCCAGCAGCTCCGACGGCAGGCTAAATCAGCCCCAGCATTTT. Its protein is CASSSDGRLNQPQHF.

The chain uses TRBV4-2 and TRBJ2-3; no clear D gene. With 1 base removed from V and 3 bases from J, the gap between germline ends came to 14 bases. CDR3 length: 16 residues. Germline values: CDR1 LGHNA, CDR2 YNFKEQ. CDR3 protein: CASSQVPRASTDTQYF. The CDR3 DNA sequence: TGTGCCAGCAGCCAAGTGCCCCGGGCAAGTACAGATACGCAGTATTTT.

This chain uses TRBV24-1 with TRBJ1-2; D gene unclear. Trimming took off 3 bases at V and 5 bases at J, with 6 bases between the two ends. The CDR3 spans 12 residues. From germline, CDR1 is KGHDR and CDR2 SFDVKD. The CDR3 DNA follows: TGTGCCACCAGTGATGGGATATATGGCTACACCTTC. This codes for CATSDGIYGYTF.

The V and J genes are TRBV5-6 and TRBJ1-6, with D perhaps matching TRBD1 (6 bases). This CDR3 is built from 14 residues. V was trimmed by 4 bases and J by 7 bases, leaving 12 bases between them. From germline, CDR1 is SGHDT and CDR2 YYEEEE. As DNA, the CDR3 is TGTGCCAGCAGCCCGGGGGCCGGGAATTCACCCCTCCACTTT. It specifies CASSPGAGNSPLHF.

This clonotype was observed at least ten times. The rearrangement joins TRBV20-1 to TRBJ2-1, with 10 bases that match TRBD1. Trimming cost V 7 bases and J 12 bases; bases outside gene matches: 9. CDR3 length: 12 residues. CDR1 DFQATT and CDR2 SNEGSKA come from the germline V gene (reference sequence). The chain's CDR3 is CSVRGTGDWQFF. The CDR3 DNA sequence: TGCAGTGTTAGGGGGACAGGGGATTGGCAGTTCTTC.